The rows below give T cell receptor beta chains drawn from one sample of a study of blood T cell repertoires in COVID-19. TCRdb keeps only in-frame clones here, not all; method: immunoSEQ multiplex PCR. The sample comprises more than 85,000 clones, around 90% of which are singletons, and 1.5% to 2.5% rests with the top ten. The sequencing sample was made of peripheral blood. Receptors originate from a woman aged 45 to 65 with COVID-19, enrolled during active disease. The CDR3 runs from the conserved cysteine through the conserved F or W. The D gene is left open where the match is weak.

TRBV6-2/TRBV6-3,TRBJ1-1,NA,CASSPGLGTEAFF,TGTGCCAGCAGTCCAGGGTTGGGCACTGAAGCTTTCTTT
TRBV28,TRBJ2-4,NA,CASSPVNLAKNIQYF,TGTGCCAGCAGTCCCGTGAACTTAGCCAAAAACATTCAGTACTTC
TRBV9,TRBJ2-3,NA,CASSVDNGGTTDTQYF,TGTGCCAGCAGCGTAGATAACGGGGGAACCACAGATACGCAGTATTTT
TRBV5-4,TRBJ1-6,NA,CASSPGQSNSPLHF,TGTGCCAGCAGCCCGGGACAAAGTAATTCACCCCTCCACTTT
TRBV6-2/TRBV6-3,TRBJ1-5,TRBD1,CASSYIQGTPRINQPQHF,TGTGCCAGCAGTTATATACAGGGGACACCCCGAATCAATCAGCCCCAGCATTTT
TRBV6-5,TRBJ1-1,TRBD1,CASSTGVKAEAFF,TGTGCCAGCAGTACAGGGGTGAAGGCTGAAGCTTTCTTT
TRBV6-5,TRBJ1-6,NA,CASRAGGEGSPLHF,TGTGCCAGCAGGGCCGGAGGGGAGGGTTCACCCCTCCACTTT
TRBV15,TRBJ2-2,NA,CATSIPGANTGELFF,TGTGCCACCAGCATCCCGGGGGCGAACACCGGGGAGCTGTTTTTT
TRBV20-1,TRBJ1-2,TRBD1,CSARDRSGYTF,TGCAGTGCTAGGGACAGGAGCGGCTACACCTTC
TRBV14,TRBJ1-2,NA,CASSKSTGSLWGYTF,TGTGCCAGCAGCAAAAGTACAGGGTCCCTTTGGGGCTACACCTTC
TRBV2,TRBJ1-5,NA,CASSREAGHNQPQHF,TGTGCCAGCAGCAGGGAGGCAGGGCACAATCAGCCCCAGCATTTT
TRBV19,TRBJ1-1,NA,CASRVPSGNPYTVEAFF,TGTGCCAGTAGGGTCCCCTCCGGGAACCCTTATACTGTTGAAGCTTTCTTT
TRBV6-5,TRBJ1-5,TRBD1,CASRDSTGGNQPQHF,TGTGCCAGCAGGGACTCGACAGGGGGGAATCAGCCCCAGCATTTT
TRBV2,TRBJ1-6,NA,CASSDGRYNSPLHF,TGTGCCAGCAGTGATGGCAGATATAATTCACCCCTCCACTTT
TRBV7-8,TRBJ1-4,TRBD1,CASSSSGTGDEKLFF,TGTGCCAGCAGCTCTTCCGGGACAGGGGATGAAAAACTGTTTTTT
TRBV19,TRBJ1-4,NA,CASSIQGPNEKLFF,TGTGCCAGTAGTATTCAGGGCCCGAATGAAAAACTGTTTTTT
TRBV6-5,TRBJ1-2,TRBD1,CASNGQGVGGYTF,TGTGCCAGCAATGGACAGGGGGTGGGCGGCTACACCTTC